A selection of T cell receptor beta chains follows, all from one sample in a study of shared clonotypes between healthy human individuals. Data came from immunoSEQ multiplex PCR; TCRdb stores just in-frame clones and leaves some out. Among 2 million to 2.5 million clones listed, 80% to 95% were seen once. Sequencing used naive CD4+ T cells from PBMCs. These receptors all stem from a man between 18 and 29 years old in good health. Some clones in this sample may be carry-over from other donors' samples. Both conserved end residues are part of each CDR3. The order of the fields is V gene, D gene, clone size, CDR3 length, J gene, CDR3 DNA, CDR3 protein. D genes are given only for firm matches. A row's size may be missing; if present it is once, few, many or a size class.

>TRBV29-1|-|few|13|TRBJ1-5
TGCAGCGTCCGACAAAATAGCAATCAGCCCCAGCATTTT
CSVRQNSNQPQHF
>TRBV29-1|TRBD1|-|13|TRBJ1-2
TGCAGCCCAAAGGACAGGGGGCTTGATGGCTACACCTTC
CSPKDRGLDGYTF
>TRBV7-9|TRBD1|-|17|TRBJ2-7
TGTGCCAGCAGCCACGGACAGGGGGTGTATAGCTCCTACGAGCAGTACTTC
CASSHGQGVYSSYEQYF
>TRBV7-3|TRBD2|once|14|TRBJ2-5
TGTGCCAGCAGTTTAAGCGGGATTGGAGAGACCCAGTACTTC
CASSLSGIGETQYF
>TRBV29-1|TRBD1|-|13|TRBJ2-7
TGCAGCGTAGGGACAGGGGAACGCTACGAGCAGTACTTC
CSVGTGERYEQYF
>TRBV6-5|-|-|14|TRBJ2-7
TGTGCCAGCAGTCCGGGACCCCGGTGGGTCGAGCAGTACTTC
CASSPGPRWVEQYF
>TRBV2|TRBD1|once|20|TRBJ1-2
TGTGCCAGCAGTGACTTCCCCACAGGGGGCGGAATGTCCCTTAACTATGGCTACACCTTC
CASSDFPTGGGMSLNYGYTF
>TRBV4-3|-|-|18|TRBJ2-1
TGCGCCAGCAGCGCCCCAGGGAGATGGGGGGAGGGGGACAATGAGCAGTTCTTC
CASSAPGRWGEGDNEQFF
>TRBV5-4|-|-|14|TRBJ1-3
TGTGCCAGCAGCAACACCCGGAATAGCAACACCATATATTTT
CASSNTRNSNTIYF
>TRBV25-1|TRBD2|-|18|TRBJ2-2
TGTGCCAGCAGCGAGGGGCCTAGCGGTTTAAGGTGGACCGGGGAGCTGTTTTTT
CASSEGPSGLRWTGELFF
>TRBV5-6|-|-|15|TRBJ2-1
TGTGCCAGCAGCTTGGAGTGGAGCTCCTACAATGAGCAGTTCTTC
CASSLEWSSYNEQFF
>TRBV30|-|few|13|TRBJ1-5
TGTGCCTGGAGCGGGGAATGGCAGCAGCCCCAGCATTTT
CAWSGEWQQPQHF
>TRBV4-2|TRBD2|-|17|TRBJ2-2
TGTGCCAGCAGCCCCGGACTAGCGGGAGGGGGGACCGGGGAGCTGTTTTTT
CASSPGLAGGGTGELFF
>TRBV7-8|-|-|15|TRBJ1-3
TGTGCCAGCAGCACACAACCGCGAGAGTCGGACACCATATATTTT
CASSTQPRESDTIYF
>TRBV6-1|TRBD2|-|15|TRBJ2-3
TGTGCCAGCAGTGAAGAGGGACTAGGCACAGATACGCAGTATTTT
CASSEEGLGTDTQYF
>TRBV5-1|-|-|14|TRBJ1-4
TGCGCCAGCAGCATGGATTGGTCCAATGAAAAACTGTTTTTT
CASSMDWSNEKLFF
>TRBV5-1|TRBD2|-|14|TRBJ2-5
TGCGCCAGCAGCTTGGGGGGACTAGGAGAGACCCAGTACTTC
CASSLGGLGETQYF
>TRBV7-2|-|-|12|TRBJ1-2
TGTGCCAGCAGCTTAGTTAACAGGGATCGGACCTTC
CASSLVNRDRTF